The rows below give T cell receptor beta chains drawn from one sample of a study of cytomegalovirus exposure and HLA in healthy donors. Sequenced by immunoSEQ multiplex PCR; TCRdb stores in-frame clones only, minus some. This sample has about 120,000 clones; less than 85% occur once, and the top ten carry 13%. The source material was PBMCs. The source is a man aged 25-45 years in good health and CMV-seropositive. Both conserved end residues are part of each CDR3. Fields, in order: J gene, clone size, V gene, D gene, CDR3 protein, CDR3 DNA. A D gene is named only where the DNA matches it firmly. Clone size appears in some rows only: once, few, many, or a class for an expanded clone.

j_call: TRBJ1-2
clone_size: .
v_call: TRBV7-9
d_call: TRBD1
cdr3_aa: CASSFSGTGNWNYGYTF
cdr3_nt: TGTGCCAGCAGCTTTTCCGGGACAGGGAACTGGAACTATGGCTACACCTTC

j_call: TRBJ1-1
clone_size: .
v_call: TRBV5-1
d_call: .
cdr3_aa: CASSLEGAQENTEAFF
cdr3_nt: TGCGCCAGCAGCTTGGAAGGGGCACAGGAGAACACTGAAGCTTTCTTT

j_call: TRBJ2-7
clone_size: .
v_call: TRBV6-5
d_call: TRBD2
cdr3_aa: CASSYFTSGGRYEQYF
cdr3_nt: TGTGCCAGCAGTTATTTTACTAGCGGGGGTCGGTACGAGCAGTACTTC

j_call: TRBJ2-7
clone_size: .
v_call: TRBV7-9
d_call: .
cdr3_aa: CSSSPTFGTSSYEQYF
cdr3_nt: TGTTCCAGCAGCCCGACTTTCGGGACATCCTCCTACGAGCAGTACTTC

j_call: TRBJ2-7
clone_size: many
v_call: TRBV6-1
d_call: TRBD1
cdr3_aa: CASSAMGGTGDNEQYF
cdr3_nt: TGTGCCAGCAGTGCAATGGGAGGGACAGGGGATAACGAGCAGTACTTC

j_call: TRBJ2-7
clone_size: .
v_call: TRBV10-1
d_call: TRBD1
cdr3_aa: CASPPQGQFWEQYF
cdr3_nt: TGCGCCAGCCCGCCGCAGGGACAGTTCTGGGAGCAGTACTTC

j_call: TRBJ2-1
clone_size: .
v_call: TRBV9
d_call: .
cdr3_aa: CASSVESGSNYNEQFF
cdr3_nt: TGTGCCAGCAGCGTAGAGTCGGGGTCGAACTACAATGAGCAGTTCTTC

j_call: TRBJ2-3
clone_size: few
v_call: TRBV21-1
d_call: .
cdr3_aa: CASSKGGGVSTDTQYF
cdr3_nt: TGTGCCAGCAGCAAAGGCGGGGGGGTAAGCACAGATACGCAGTATTTT

j_call: TRBJ1-4
clone_size: .
v_call: TRBV4-2
d_call: .
cdr3_aa: CASGDTGTTTNEKLFF
cdr3_nt: TGTGCCAGCGGCGATACCGGGACAACAACTAATGAAAAACTGTTTTTT

j_call: TRBJ2-3
clone_size: .
v_call: TRBV14
d_call: .
cdr3_aa: CASSQARGYRDPTDTQYF
cdr3_nt: TGTGCCAGCAGCCAAGCCCGAGGGTACAGGGACCCCACAGATACGCAGTATTTT

j_call: TRBJ2-3
clone_size: once
v_call: TRBV9
d_call: .
cdr3_aa: CASSASRGWKDTQYF
cdr3_nt: TGTGCCAGCAGCGCCTCCCGGGGGTGGAAGGATACGCAGTATTTT

j_call: TRBJ2-1
clone_size: once
v_call: TRBV10-1
d_call: .
cdr3_aa: CASSEPGERHEQFF
cdr3_nt: TGCGCCAGCAGTGAGCCAGGGGAGCGGCATGAGCAGTTCTTC

j_call: TRBJ1-6
clone_size: .
v_call: TRBV7-2
d_call: .
cdr3_aa: CASSFDGPQALHF
cdr3_nt: TGTGCCAGCAGCTTCGACGGCCCCCAGGCCCTCCACTTT

j_call: TRBJ1-5
clone_size: .
v_call: TRBV28
d_call: TRBD1
cdr3_aa: CASSLTGPSNQPQHF
cdr3_nt: TGTGCCAGCAGTCTGACAGGGCCGAGCAATCAGCCCCAGCATTTT

j_call: TRBJ1-5
clone_size: few
v_call: TRBV27
d_call: .
cdr3_aa: CASSPFQGPNQPQHF
cdr3_nt: TGTGCCAGCAGTCCCTTTCAGGGCCCCAATCAGCCCCAGCATTTT

j_call: TRBJ1-4
clone_size: .
v_call: TRBV27
d_call: .
cdr3_aa: CASSLIRGGGEKLFF
cdr3_nt: TGTGCCAGCAGTTTAATAAGGGGAGGCGGGGAAAAACTGTTTTTT

j_call: TRBJ2-7
clone_size: .
v_call: TRBV5-4
d_call: .
cdr3_aa: CASSGSYEQYF
cdr3_nt: TGTGCCAGCAGTGGCAGCTACGAGCAGTACTTC

j_call: TRBJ2-7
clone_size: .
v_call: TRBV7-6
d_call: .
cdr3_aa: CASSLGPGNSYEQYF
cdr3_nt: TGTGCCAGCAGCTTAGGGCCGGGGAACTCCTACGAGCAGTACTTC

j_call: TRBJ2-5
clone_size: .
v_call: TRBV30
d_call: TRBD2
cdr3_aa: CAWSAGTSVKETQYF
cdr3_nt: TGTGCCTGGAGTGCGGGGACTAGCGTGAAAGAGACCCAGTACTTC

j_call: TRBJ2-2
clone_size: few
v_call: TRBV2
d_call: TRBD1
cdr3_aa: CASSDPAPTGAKNTGELFF
cdr3_nt: TGTGCCAGCAGTGACCCTGCGCCGACAGGGGCAAAGAACACCGGGGAGCTGTTTTTT

j_call: TRBJ2-7
clone_size: few
v_call: TRBV7-7
d_call: TRBD1
cdr3_aa: CASSPPGQGFYEQYF
cdr3_nt: TGTGCCAGCAGCCCCCCGGGACAGGGATTTTACGAGCAGTACTTC

j_call: TRBJ2-7
clone_size: .
v_call: TRBV13
d_call: TRBD1
cdr3_aa: CASSSDRGGEQYF
cdr3_nt: TGTGCCAGCAGCTCCGACAGGGGAGGCGAGCAGTACTTC

j_call: TRBJ2-3
clone_size: .
v_call: TRBV7-9
d_call: TRBD2
cdr3_aa: CASSVTSGGGQADTQYF
cdr3_nt: TGTGCCAGCAGCGTAACTAGCGGGGGGGGCCAGGCAGATACGCAGTATTTT

j_call: TRBJ1-5
clone_size: .
v_call: TRBV28
d_call: .
cdr3_aa: CASSPQGEGSNQPQHF
cdr3_nt: TGTGCCAGCAGTCCCCAGGGTGAAGGTAGCAATCAGCCCCAGCATTTT

j_call: TRBJ2-5
clone_size: .
v_call: TRBV5-1
d_call: TRBD1
cdr3_aa: CASSSDRGSGTQYF
cdr3_nt: TGCGCCAGCAGTAGCGACAGGGGAAGTGGGACCCAGTACTTC

j_call: TRBJ2-3
clone_size: once
v_call: TRBV6-5
d_call: TRBD2
cdr3_aa: CASSYSKRGVTDTQYF
cdr3_nt: TGTGCCAGCAGTTACTCGAAGCGGGGGGTCACAGATACGCAGTATTTT

j_call: TRBJ1-5
clone_size: .
v_call: TRBV30
d_call: .
cdr3_aa: CAWSSRSNQPQHF
cdr3_nt: TGTGCCTGGAGTAGCCGTAGCAATCAGCCCCAGCATTTT

j_call: TRBJ2-7
clone_size: .
v_call: TRBV4-1
d_call: .
cdr3_aa: CASSQGDAGEQYF
cdr3_nt: TGCGCCAGCAGCCAAGGAGATGCGGGCGAGCAGTACTTC

j_call: TRBJ1-6
clone_size: .
v_call: TRBV9
d_call: .
cdr3_aa: CASSVEGALFNSPLHF
cdr3_nt: TGTGCCAGCAGCGTAGAAGGGGCCCTCTTTAATTCACCCCTCCACTTT

j_call: TRBJ2-7
clone_size: .
v_call: TRBV27
d_call: .
cdr3_aa: CASIHRKGESYEQYF
cdr3_nt: TGTGCCAGCATTCATCGGAAGGGGGAATCCTACGAGCAGTACTTC

j_call: TRBJ1-6
clone_size: .
v_call: TRBV7-7
d_call: .
cdr3_aa: CASSSRWGTTLHF
cdr3_nt: TGTGCTAGCAGCTCGCGTTGGGGGACAACCCTCCACTTT

j_call: TRBJ1-4
clone_size: .
v_call: TRBV5-5
d_call: TRBD1
cdr3_aa: CASSLPGQGATNEKLFF
cdr3_nt: TGTGCCAGCAGCCTACCGGGACAGGGCGCGACTAATGAAAAACTGTTTTTT

j_call: TRBJ2-1
clone_size: .
v_call: TRBV5-1
d_call: .
cdr3_aa: CASTIVQGNNEQFF
cdr3_nt: TGCGCCAGCACCATTGTGCAGGGCAACAATGAGCAGTTCTTC

j_call: TRBJ1-2
clone_size: .
v_call: TRBV5-1
d_call: TRBD1
cdr3_aa: CASSAGTDLYGYTF
cdr3_nt: TGCGCCAGCAGCGCCGGGACAGACCTCTATGGCTACACCTTC

j_call: TRBJ1-4
clone_size: few
v_call: TRBV30
d_call: .
cdr3_aa: CACRMAGVWNEKLFF
cdr3_nt: TGTGCCTGCCGGATGGCAGGGGTATGGAATGAAAAACTGTTTTTT

j_call: TRBJ1-1
clone_size: few
v_call: TRBV4-3
d_call: .
cdr3_aa: CASSQDPGTGGTEAFF
cdr3_nt: TGCGCCAGCAGCCAAGATCCGGGGACGGGGGGCACTGAAGCTTTCTTT

j_call: TRBJ2-2
clone_size: .
v_call: TRBV5-6
d_call: TRBD1
cdr3_aa: CASSLQGANTGELFF
cdr3_nt: TGTGCCAGCAGCTTGCAGGGGGCGAACACCGGGGAGCTGTTTTTT

j_call: TRBJ2-7
clone_size: few
v_call: TRBV21-1
d_call: .
cdr3_aa: CASIGGHSYEQYF
cdr3_nt: TGTGCCAGCATTGGGGGACACTCCTACGAGCAGTACTTC

j_call: TRBJ1-2
clone_size: .
v_call: TRBV28
d_call: TRBD1
cdr3_aa: CASSLGTGASGYTF
cdr3_nt: TGTGCCAGCAGTTTAGGGACAGGGGCGAGCGGCTACACCTTC